This note documents a single T cell receptor (beta chain) sequence. This entry comes from a study of control samples from healthy donors and cancer patients. CDR1 is SGDLS, CDR2 YYNGEE, per germline. The CDR3 extends over 17 amino acids. Trimming took off 3 bases at V and 0 bases at J, with 17 bases between the two ends. Profiled with immunoSEQ multiplex PCR; TCRdb holds only in-frame clones, not every one. The table records approximately 70,000 clones, roughly 87% of them present only once. This rearrangement joins TRBV9 to TRBJ2-3; D may correspond to TRBD1 or TRBD2 (5 bases each). The sample taken for sequencing was PBMCs. The TCR comes from a man between 60 and 75 years old with colorectal cancer. The CDR3 protein is CASSAPRDGPSTDTQYF. The DNA of the CDR3 is TGTGCCAGCAGCGCTCCTCGGGACGGCCCTAGCACAGATACGCAGTATTTT.